These T cell receptor beta chains were read from a single sample in a study of response to subunit inactivated influenza vaccine. TCRdb redid the calling of the RT-PCR reads with MiXCR, one entry per CDR3 protein. The sample includes roughly 700,000 distinct CDR3 sequences, around 16% of them seen just once. Sample: PBMCs from blood, taken approximately 12 days after vaccination. The source of these receptors is a man aged 50-60 years who received an inactivated influenza vaccine. Each CDR3 is given without its conserved first and last residue. Fields, in order: CDR3 length, clone size, V gene, CDR3 protein. Rows may omit the clone size; those that give it use once, few, many or a size class.

14 | NA | TRBV29-1 | SASPAGQPNTGELF
14 | NA | TRBV12-3/TRBV12-4 | ASSSRTGTGWEGYT
13 | once | TRBV20-1 | SAGRRGYSQETQY
13 | few | TRBV7-8 | ASSLAGNLWDEQF
11 | few | TRBV29-1 | SVASGEWGEQY
11 | NA | TRBV24-1 | ATSDRENNEQF
12 | few | TRBV20-1 | SARDPGYNSPLH
12 | NA | TRBV6-2/TRBV6-3 | ASRPSGRKYEQF
11 | NA | TRBV7-9 | ASSQQGATEAF
13 | NA | TRBV6-4 | ASSDGLAVSYEQY
12 | few | TRBV2 | ASSRLANTDTQY
15 | few | TRBV12-5 | ASGLSYSGEMNTEAF
15 | NA | TRBV29-1 | SVRWGGAEEGSEKLF
12 | few | TRBV20-1 | SAREGRGLYEQY
13 | NA | TRBV2 | ASRAGTTNTGELF
12 | NA | TRBV6-2/TRBV6-3 | ASRWDLMNTEAF
14 | few | TRBV4-3 | ASSQAPSGNADTQY
14 | few | TRBV3-1 | ASSQGTGTSVDEQY
16 | once | TRBV4-2 | ASSQDLGTSGRAREQF
11 | few | TRBV24-1 | ATSDPTSPAQY
12 | NA | TRBV12-3/TRBV12-4 | ASSSTRSSHEQY
11 | few | TRBV18 | ASSPQQNYGYT
15 | NA | TRBV20-1 | SARAIGGASVNTEAF
10 | NA | TRBV7-9 | ASSLDSEGYT
14 | NA | TRBV5-1 | ASSGDQGLARETQY
12 | NA | TRBV5-5 | ASLLGAGNTEAF
14 | NA | TRBV28 | ASSLNSGLSNQPQH
11 | many | TRBV30 | AWSPRPNYGYT
11 | few | TRBV27 | ASSFGSRNEQF
11 | NA | TRBV29-1 | SVASGHNQPQH
12 | few | TRBV19 | ASKTSGGQETQY
13 | NA | TRBV27 | ASSFLRGKNNEAF
11 | many | TRBV7-9 | ASSLDTLIGQY
13 | few | TRBV20-1 | SARLGTSGTGELF